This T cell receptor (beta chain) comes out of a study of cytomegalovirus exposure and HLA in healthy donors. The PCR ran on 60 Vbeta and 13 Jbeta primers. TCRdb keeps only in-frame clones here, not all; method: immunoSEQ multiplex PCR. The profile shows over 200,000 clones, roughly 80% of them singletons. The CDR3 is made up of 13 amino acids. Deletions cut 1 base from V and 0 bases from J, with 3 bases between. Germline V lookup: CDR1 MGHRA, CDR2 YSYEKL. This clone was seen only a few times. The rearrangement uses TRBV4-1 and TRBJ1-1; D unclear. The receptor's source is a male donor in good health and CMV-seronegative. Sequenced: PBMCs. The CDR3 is CASSQVMNTEAFF. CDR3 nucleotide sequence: TGCGCCAGCAGCCAAGTAATGAACACTGAAGCTTTCTTT.